The 15 T cell receptor beta chains below were found in one sample sequenced in a study of shared clonotypes between healthy human individuals (TCRdb year 2020). The method behind the library was the immunoSEQ multiplex PCR assay. What TCRdb holds here is the immuneACCESS table cut down to in-frame rearrangements. Part of the clones is not present; checked against another copy, under half of the missing clones reflect an unresolved V gene, and the others are unexplained. For this sample the table gives about 820,000 clones, of which over 90% were detected only once. More than 20% of the sample is in the top ten clones. For the CD8 naive samples, CD45RO-negative cells were positively selected for CCR7, yielding a CD45RA+CCR7+ population from which TemRA cells were excluded. Sample: naive CD8+ T cells sorted from blood. The cell subset or site label, as the study defines it: CD45RA+CCR7+. All receptors come from a man aged 25 to 40 in good health.

This rearrangement joins TRBV6-5 to TRBJ2-1, with D perhaps given as TRBD1 or TRBD2 (5 bases each). Germline-derived CDR1 and CDR2 are MNHEY and SVGAGI. The CDR3 consists of 16 residues. Trimming cost V 2 bases and J 8 bases, with 19 bases left between them. CDR3 in DNA: TGTGCCAGCAGTTACCCCCGGGACCAAGGGAGAGATGAGCAGTTCTTC. This codes for CASSYPRDQGRDEQFF.

J is TRBJ2-2 and V is TRBV27; 9 nucleotides agree with TRBD2. Germline CDR1 MNHEY, CDR2 SMNVEV (reference sequence). The ends lost 4 bases at V and 6 bases at J; junction bases unmatched: 9. The CDR3 length is 16 residues. In nucleotides, the CDR3 is TGTGCCAGCAGTTCCCCCATGGCGGGAGGGCCCGGGGAGCTGTTTTTT. Amino acid sequence: CASSSPMAGGPGELFF.

The rearrangement uses TRBV29-1 and TRBJ2-7; TRBD1 is a possible D gene (5 bases). The CDR3 length is 14 residues. V shed 5 bases and J shed 2 bases, with 16 bases lying between them. CDR1 is SQVTM and CDR2 is ANQGSEA in the germline V gene. CDR3 region: CSVLPGRVPYEQYF. In nucleotides, the CDR3 is TGCAGCGTTCTCCCGGGCAGGGTCCCCTACGAGCAGTACTTC.

The chain links TRBV6-1 to TRBJ2-4; D uncertain. V was pared by 0 bases and J by 8 bases, with 5 bases between. Per germline, CDR1 MNHNS and CDR2 SASEGT. The CDR3 is 12 amino acids. CDR3 sequence: CASSEALHIQYF. CDR3 in DNA: TGTGCCAGCAGTGAAGCGCTCCACATTCAGTACTTC.

The chain employs TRBV10-3 and TRBJ1-2; 7 bases fit TRBD1. Germline lookup yields CDR1 ENHRY and CDR2 SYGVKD. The CDR3 is made up of 13 amino acids. V gave up 7 bases and J gave up 7 bases; unmatched junction bases: 9. CDR3 residues: CAIMAEDRVGYTF. CDR3 bases: TGTGCCATCATGGCGGAAGACAGGGTTGGCTACACCTTC.

This clone was observed once. The rearrangement links TRBV27 to TRBJ1-4; D possibly corresponds to TRBD1 (5 bases). CDR1 is MNHEY and CDR2 is SMNVEV in the germline V gene (reference sequence). This CDR3 is built from 12 residues. V was shortened by 5 bases and J by 10 bases, with 11 bases between the two germline ends. CDR3 DNA: TGTGCCAGCAGTCCCAACCAGGGAAAACTGTTTTTT. It translates to CASSPNQGKLFF.

The chain is built from TRBV29-1 and TRBJ1-2; unclear D gene. Deletions cut 5 bases from V and 5 bases from J, with 21 bases between. The length of the CDR3 is 15 residues. Germline CDR1 and CDR2: SQVTM and ANQGSEA. The CDR3 region is CSVLKASQSSYGYTF. CDR3 DNA sequence: TGCAGCGTTTTGAAGGCATCACAGTCAAGTTATGGCTACACCTTC.

The chain links TRBV27 to TRBJ2-5; 7 bases are shared with TRBD2. CDR1 is MNHEY and CDR2 is SMNVEV in the germline V gene (reference sequence). V dropped 2 bases and J dropped 2; count of bases not matched to a gene: 5. CDR3 length: 15 amino acids. Here the CDR3 DNA reads TGTGCCAGCAGTTTAGTGATGGGAGGGCAAGAGACCCAGTACTTC. Its protein product is CASSLVMGGQETQYF.

This clone was seen only once. The CDR3 spells CSVLERDGSSYEQYF. DNA of the CDR3: TGCAGCGTTTTAGAACGGGACGGTTCGTCCTACGAGCAGTACTTC. V usage is TRBV29-1 and J usage is TRBJ2-7, with D possibly being TRBD1 or TRBD2 (5 bases each). The CDR3 contains 15 residues. V was cut by 5 bases and J by 1 base, with 18 bases left in between. Germline V gene sequence: CDR1 SQVTM, CDR2 ANQGSEA.

The chain recombines TRBV7-9 with TRBJ2-6, with 10 bases fitting TRBD1. The V segment lost 5 bases and the J segment 1 base; nucleotides outside the gene matches: 8. The CDR3 totals 18 residues. Germline CDR1 SEHNR, CDR2 FQNEAQ (reference sequence). The CDR3 loop is CASSVGDRGLSGANVLTF. CDR3 DNA sequence: TGTGCCAGCAGCGTAGGGGACAGGGGCCTTTCTGGGGCCAACGTCCTGACTTTC.

The genes are TRBV27 and TRBJ1-5, with TRBD1 as a possible D gene (5 bases). The germline CDR1 and CDR2 sequences are MNHEY and SMNVEV (reference sequence). The CDR3 is made up of 14 amino acids. V lost 2 bases and J lost 6, with 11 bases in between. The CDR3 DNA reads as TGTGCCAGCAGTTTAGGGGCAGTTGGTCAGCCCCAGCATTTT. This encodes CASSLGAVGQPQHF.

This CDR3 is CASSSRWGASLNTEAFF. The CDR3 DNA reads as TGTGCCAGCAGTTCTCGCTGGGGGGCGAGCTTAAACACTGAAGCTTTCTTT. The chain carries TRBV27 and TRBJ1-1, with TRBD1 as a possible D gene (6 bases). The ends were cut back, 4 bases at V and 2 bases at J, with 20 bases in the middle. Germline V gene sequence: CDR1 MNHEY, CDR2 SMNVEV (reference sequence). The CDR3 is 17 residues long.

The V call is TRBV27, the J call TRBJ1-1; D not certain. The CDR3 consists of 15 residues. The V end was cut by 0 bases, the J end by 0 bases, with 8 bases between. Germline values: CDR1 MNHEY, CDR2 SMNVEV (reference sequence). The CDR3 region has the DNA TGTGCCAGCAGTTTATCTTCAGTACTGAACACTGAAGCTTTCTTT. Protein: CASSLSSVLNTEAFF.

The rearrangement uses TRBV5-4 and TRBJ2-3, with TRBD1 matching 10 bases. CDR1 and CDR2 (germline): SGHNT, YYREEE (reference sequence). The ends lost 5 bases at V and 4 bases at J; junction bases unmatched: 7. This CDR3 spans 15 amino acids. CDR3 DNA: TGTGCCAGCAGAATGGGGACAGGGGTTCCAGATACGCAGTATTTT. Translated, it gives CASRMGTGVPDTQYF.

The V call is TRBV27, the J call TRBJ1-1; no firm D call. This CDR3 has 14 residues. With 3 bases removed from V and 1 base from J, the gap between germline ends came to 9 bases. Germline lookup yields CDR1 MNHEY and CDR2 SMNVEV (reference sequence). CDR3 residues: CASSFIPRNTEAFF. CDR3 coding DNA: TGTGCCAGCAGTTTCATCCCCAGGAACACTGAAGCTTTCTTT.